This T cell receptor (beta chain) is from a study of spatial heterogeneity in lung cancer. Study details: The donors comprised 60 to 80 untreated early-stage non-small cell lung cancer patients. The study sequenced follow-up PBMC samples when they were available, at a median of approximately 2 years after resection. Notes on the study in general: Relative to follow-up, resection was when ubiquitous expanded tumor TCRs appeared more in blood.

V dropped 2 bases and J dropped 5 bases, with 15 bases sitting between them. CDR3 size: 16 residues. The V gene's germline CDR1 is MDHEN and CDR2 SYDVKM. Note on this clonotype: Its antigen is not identified. Since it is a stray read in a library aimed at alpha chains, this beta chain has a size that is not meaningful.

Each TCR cDNA molecule carried a unique molecular identifier. MiXCR was run by TCRdb on the 5' RACE reads, yielding one entry per CDR3 protein. Among 2,500 to 3,500 distinct CDR3 sequences listed, 55% were seen once. Time point noted: blood at routine non-recurrence follow-up after resection. The origin of this receptor is a male donor with early-stage non-small cell lung cancer. The chain links TRBV28 to TRBJ2-2, with D possibly matching TRBD2 (6 bases). The sample was PBMCs, taken at follow-up. The CDR3 sequence is CASSLIGGIETGELFF. DNA for the CDR3: TGTGCCAGCAGTTTAATAGGAGGGATTGAGACCGGGGAGCTGTTTTTT.